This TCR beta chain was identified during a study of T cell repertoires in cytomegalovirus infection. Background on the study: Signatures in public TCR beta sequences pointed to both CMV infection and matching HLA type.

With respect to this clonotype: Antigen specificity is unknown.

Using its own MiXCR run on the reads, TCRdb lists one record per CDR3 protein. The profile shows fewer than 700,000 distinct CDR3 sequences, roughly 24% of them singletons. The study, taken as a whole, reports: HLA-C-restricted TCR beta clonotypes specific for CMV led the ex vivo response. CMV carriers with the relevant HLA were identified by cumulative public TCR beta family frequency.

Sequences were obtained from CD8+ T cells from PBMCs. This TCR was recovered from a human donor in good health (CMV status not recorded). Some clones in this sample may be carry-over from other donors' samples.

CDR3 sequence: CASSQSWTADYGYTF. The CDR3 DNA sequence: TGTGCCAGCAGTCAAAGTTGGACAGCCGACTATGGCTACACCTTC. The rearrangement joins TRBV6-6 to TRBJ1-2; TRBD1 might be the D (6 bases). The CDR3 has 15 residues. V lost 5 bases and J 3 bases, leaving 16 bases between the germline ends. In germline, CDR1 is MNHNY, CDR2 SVGAGI (reference sequence).